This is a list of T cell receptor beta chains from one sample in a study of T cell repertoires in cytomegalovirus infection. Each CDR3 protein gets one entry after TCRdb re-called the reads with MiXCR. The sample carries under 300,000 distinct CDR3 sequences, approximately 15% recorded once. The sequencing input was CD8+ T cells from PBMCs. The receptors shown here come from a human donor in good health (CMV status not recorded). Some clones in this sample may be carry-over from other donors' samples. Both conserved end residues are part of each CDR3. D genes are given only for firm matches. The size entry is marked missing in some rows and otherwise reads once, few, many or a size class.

CDR3aa: CASTDRDTVFPGANVLTF; CDR3nt: TGTGCCAGCACGGACCGGGACACTGTTTTCCCTGGGGCCAACGTCCTGACTTTC; j_gene: TRBJ2-6; abundance: few; d_gene: .; v_gene: TRBV12-3/TRBV12-4
CDR3aa: CASSERFNEQFF; CDR3nt: TGTGCCAGCAGTGAAAGGTTCAATGAGCAGTTCTTC; j_gene: TRBJ2-1; abundance: many; d_gene: .; v_gene: TRBV6-1
CDR3aa: CASSLAWVGPDEQYF; CDR3nt: TGTGCCAGCAGCTTGGCCTGGGTGGGACCGGACGAGCAGTACTTC; j_gene: TRBJ2-7; abundance: .; d_gene: .; v_gene: TRBV5-6
CDR3aa: CASSFAGQGETQYF; CDR3nt: TGTGCCAGCAGTTTCGCAGGGCAGGGGGAGACCCAGTACTTC; j_gene: TRBJ2-5; abundance: many; d_gene: .; v_gene: TRBV27
CDR3aa: CSARTASYNSPLHF; CDR3nt: TGCAGTGCTAGGACGGCCTCCTATAATTCACCCCTCCACTTT; j_gene: TRBJ1-6; abundance: .; d_gene: .; v_gene: TRBV20-1
CDR3aa: CASSYGQSVQPQHF; CDR3nt: TGTGCCAGCAGTTACGGGCAGTCGGTCCAGCCCCAGCATTTT; j_gene: TRBJ1-5; abundance: few; d_gene: .; v_gene: TRBV6-2/TRBV6-3
CDR3aa: CASIGTGNYEQYF; CDR3nt: TGTGCCAGCATCGGGACAGGGAACTACGAGCAGTACTTC; j_gene: TRBJ2-7; abundance: .; d_gene: TRBD1; v_gene: TRBV2
CDR3aa: CASSQGGGRVLEQYF; CDR3nt: TGCGCCAGCAGCCAAGGTGGCGGGCGGGTCCTGGAGCAGTACTTC; j_gene: TRBJ2-7; abundance: few; d_gene: .; v_gene: TRBV4-1
CDR3aa: CASSYAGGSGELFF; CDR3nt: TGTGCCAGCAGTTACGCGGGCGGATCCGGGGAGCTGTTTTTT; j_gene: TRBJ2-2; abundance: many; d_gene: .; v_gene: TRBV6-5
CDR3aa: CASGLGLAGASYNEQFF; CDR3nt: TGTGCTAGTGGTTTGGGACTAGCGGGGGCTTCCTACAATGAGCAGTTCTTC; j_gene: TRBJ2-1; abundance: many; d_gene: TRBD2; v_gene: TRBV12-5
CDR3aa: CSVAQGTGQPQHF; CDR3nt: TGCAGCGTTGCACAGGGCACGGGTCAGCCCCAGCATTTT; j_gene: TRBJ1-5; abundance: .; d_gene: .; v_gene: TRBV29-1
CDR3aa: CASSLFPYNEQFF; CDR3nt: TGTGCCAGCAGTTTATTCCCCTACAATGAGCAGTTCTTC; j_gene: TRBJ2-1; abundance: few; d_gene: .; v_gene: TRBV28
CDR3aa: CASSYPENEQFF; CDR3nt: TGTGCCAGCAGTTACCCCGAAAATGAGCAGTTCTTC; j_gene: TRBJ2-1; abundance: few; d_gene: .; v_gene: TRBV6-2/TRBV6-3
CDR3aa: CASVGTGSNQPQHF; CDR3nt: TGTGCCAGCGTTGGGACAGGAAGCAATCAGCCCCAGCATTTT; j_gene: TRBJ1-5; abundance: .; d_gene: TRBD1; v_gene: TRBV2
CDR3aa: CASSLYWTGEQYF; CDR3nt: TGTGCCAGCAGTTTATATTGGACGGGCGAGCAGTACTTC; j_gene: TRBJ2-7; abundance: few; d_gene: .; v_gene: TRBV27
CDR3aa: CASSLQTGGTFF; CDR3nt: TGTGCCAGCAGCTTACAGACAGGGGGAACTTTCTTT; j_gene: TRBJ1-1; abundance: .; d_gene: TRBD1; v_gene: TRBV13
CDR3aa: CASSGGGDYNEQFF; CDR3nt: TGTGCCAGCAGTGGTGGGGGCGATTACAATGAGCAGTTCTTC; j_gene: TRBJ2-1; abundance: .; d_gene: .; v_gene: TRBV6-4
CDR3aa: CTSSLGGPSYEQYF; CDR3nt: TGTACCAGCAGCTTAGGCGGACCTTCCTACGAGCAGTACTTC; j_gene: TRBJ2-7; abundance: .; d_gene: .; v_gene: TRBV7-2
CDR3aa: CASSLVPVRAHTDTQYF; CDR3nt: TGCGCCAGCAGCTTGGTACCAGTACGAGCCCACACAGATACGCAGTATTTT; j_gene: TRBJ2-3; abundance: many; d_gene: .; v_gene: TRBV5-1
CDR3aa: CASSYSGADYGYTF; CDR3nt: TGTGCCAGCAGTTACTCGGGTGCCGACTATGGCTACACCTTC; j_gene: TRBJ1-2; abundance: .; d_gene: .; v_gene: TRBV6-5
CDR3aa: CASSFSGNFRSNEQFF; CDR3nt: TGTGCCAGCAGCTTCTCAGGGAATTTTAGGAGCAATGAGCAGTTCTTC; j_gene: TRBJ2-1; abundance: many; d_gene: .; v_gene: TRBV7-9
CDR3aa: CASSPGTDYNEQFF; CDR3nt: TGTGCCAGCAGCCCCGGGACAGACTACAATGAGCAGTTCTTC; j_gene: TRBJ2-1; abundance: medium-sized; d_gene: TRBD1; v_gene: TRBV28
CDR3aa: CASSASGAYNEQFF; CDR3nt: TGTGCCAGCAGCGCTAGCGGGGCCTACAATGAGCAGTTCTTC; j_gene: TRBJ2-1; abundance: .; d_gene: TRBD2; v_gene: TRBV9
CDR3aa: CSARLQGSGYTF; CDR3nt: TGCAGTGCTAGGCTACAGGGGAGCGGCTACACCTTC; j_gene: TRBJ1-2; abundance: .; d_gene: TRBD1; v_gene: TRBV20-1
CDR3aa: CASSQDHLGEWVNEQFF; CDR3nt: TGCGCCAGCAGCCAAGACCACCTGGGGGAGTGGGTCAATGAGCAGTTCTTC; j_gene: TRBJ2-1; abundance: .; d_gene: .; v_gene: TRBV4-3
CDR3aa: CASSPTGVSPQHF; CDR3nt: TGTGCCAGCAGTCCTACAGGGGTGAGTCCCCAGCATTTT; j_gene: TRBJ1-5; abundance: few; d_gene: TRBD1; v_gene: TRBV12-3/TRBV12-4
CDR3aa: CASSQVPRTDPYNEQFF; CDR3nt: TGCGCCAGCAGCCAAGTTCCGCGGACTGACCCATACAATGAGCAGTTCTTC; j_gene: TRBJ2-1; abundance: .; d_gene: .; v_gene: TRBV4-1
CDR3aa: CSARSSLAETTDTQYF; CDR3nt: TGCAGTGCTAGATCCTCCCTAGCGGAGACCACAGATACGCAGTATTTT; j_gene: TRBJ2-3; abundance: .; d_gene: TRBD2; v_gene: TRBV20-1
CDR3aa: CASRLGQGENSPLHF; CDR3nt: TGTGCCAGCAGACTCGGACAGGGAGAAAATTCACCCCTCCACTTT; j_gene: TRBJ1-6; abundance: few; d_gene: TRBD1; v_gene: TRBV6-5
CDR3aa: CASSLLGTGRNQPQHF; CDR3nt: TGTGCCAGCAGCTTGTTGGGGACAGGAAGGAATCAGCCCCAGCATTTT; j_gene: TRBJ1-5; abundance: few; d_gene: TRBD1; v_gene: TRBV5-6